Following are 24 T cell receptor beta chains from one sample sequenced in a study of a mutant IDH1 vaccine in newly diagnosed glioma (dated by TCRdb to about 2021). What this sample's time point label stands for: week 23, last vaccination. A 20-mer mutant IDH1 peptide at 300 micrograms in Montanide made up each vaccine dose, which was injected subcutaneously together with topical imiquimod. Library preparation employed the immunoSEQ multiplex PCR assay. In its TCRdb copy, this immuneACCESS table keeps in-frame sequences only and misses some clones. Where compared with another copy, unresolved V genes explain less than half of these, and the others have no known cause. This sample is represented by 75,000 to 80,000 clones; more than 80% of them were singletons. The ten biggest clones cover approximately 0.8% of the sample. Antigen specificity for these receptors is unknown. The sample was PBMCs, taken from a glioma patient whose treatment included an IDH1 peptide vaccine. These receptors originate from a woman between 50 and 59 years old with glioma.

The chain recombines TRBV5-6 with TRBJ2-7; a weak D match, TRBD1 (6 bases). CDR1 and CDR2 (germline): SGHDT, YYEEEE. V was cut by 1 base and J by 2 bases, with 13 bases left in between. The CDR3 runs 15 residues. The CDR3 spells CASSLFQGKAYEQYF. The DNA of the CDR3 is TGTGCCAGCAGCTTGTTTCAGGGGAAAGCCTACGAGCAGTACTTC.

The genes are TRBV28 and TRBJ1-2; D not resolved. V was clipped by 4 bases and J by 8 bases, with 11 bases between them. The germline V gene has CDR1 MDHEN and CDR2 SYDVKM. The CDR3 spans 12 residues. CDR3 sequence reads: CASSSAPIGYTF. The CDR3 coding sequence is TGTGCCAGCAGTTCCGCCCCTATCGGCTACACCTTC.

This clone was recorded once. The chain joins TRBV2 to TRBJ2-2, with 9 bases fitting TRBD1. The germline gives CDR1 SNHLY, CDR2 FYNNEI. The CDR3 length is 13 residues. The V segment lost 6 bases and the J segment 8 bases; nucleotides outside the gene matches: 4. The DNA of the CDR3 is TGTGCCAGCAGGGACAGGGGCAAAGGGGAGCTGTTTTTT. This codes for CASRDRGKGELFF.

CDR3 coding DNA: TGCGCCAGCAGCGGCCGTTCCGGGGGCTCCTACAATGAGCAGTTCTTC. It translates to CASSGRSGGSYNEQFF. This rearrangement joins TRBV5-1 to TRBJ2-1, with a tentative D call TRBD2 (6 bases). The germline CDR1 and CDR2 sequences are SGHRS and YFSETQ. The ends were cut back, 4 bases at V and 0 bases at J, with 14 bases in the middle. This CDR3 region has 16 residues.

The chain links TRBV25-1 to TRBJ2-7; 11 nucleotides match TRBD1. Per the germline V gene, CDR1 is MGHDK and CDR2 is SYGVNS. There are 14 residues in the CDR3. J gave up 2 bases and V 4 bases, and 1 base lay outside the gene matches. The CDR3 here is CASSVGQGAYEQYF. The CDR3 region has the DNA TGTGCCAGCAGTGTGGGACAGGGGGCCTACGAGCAGTACTTC.

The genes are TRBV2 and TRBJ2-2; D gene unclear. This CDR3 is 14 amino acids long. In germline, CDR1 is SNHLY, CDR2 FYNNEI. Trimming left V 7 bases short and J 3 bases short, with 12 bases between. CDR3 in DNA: TGTGCCAGCACCTCGTCGGCTGACACCGGGGAGCTGTTTTTT. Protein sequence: CASTSSADTGELFF.

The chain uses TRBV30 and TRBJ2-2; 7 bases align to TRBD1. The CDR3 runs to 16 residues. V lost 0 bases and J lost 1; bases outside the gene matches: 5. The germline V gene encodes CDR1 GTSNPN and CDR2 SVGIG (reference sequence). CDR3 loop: CAWSVEGAVNTGELFF. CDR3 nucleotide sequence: TGTGCCTGGAGTGTAGAGGGGGCTGTGAACACCGGGGAGCTGTTTTTT.

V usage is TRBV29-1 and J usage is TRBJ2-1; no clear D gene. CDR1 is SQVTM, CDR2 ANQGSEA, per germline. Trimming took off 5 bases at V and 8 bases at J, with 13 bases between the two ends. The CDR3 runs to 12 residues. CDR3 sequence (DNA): TGCAGCGTTCCCTGGGGTTACGATGAGCAGTTCTTC. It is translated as CSVPWGYDEQFF.

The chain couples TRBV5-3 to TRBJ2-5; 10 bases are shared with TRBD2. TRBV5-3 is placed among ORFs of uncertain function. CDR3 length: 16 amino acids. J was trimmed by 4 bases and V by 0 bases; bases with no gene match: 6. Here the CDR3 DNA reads TGTGCCAGAAGCTTGGTGACCCTAGCGGGAGTAGAGACCCAGTACTTC. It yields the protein CARSLVTLAGVETQYF.

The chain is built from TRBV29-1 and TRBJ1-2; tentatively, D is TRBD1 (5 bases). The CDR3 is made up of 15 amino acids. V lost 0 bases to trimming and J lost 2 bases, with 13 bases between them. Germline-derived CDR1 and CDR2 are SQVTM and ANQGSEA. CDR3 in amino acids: CSVEDLEGSNYGYTF. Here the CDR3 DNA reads TGCAGCGTTGAAGACCTAGAGGGGTCGAACTATGGCTACACCTTC. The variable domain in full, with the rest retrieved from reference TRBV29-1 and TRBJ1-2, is SAVISQKPSRDICQRGTSLTIQCQVDSQVTMMFWYRQQPGQSLTLIATANQGSEATYESGFVIDKFPISRPNLTFSTLTVSNMSPEDSSIYLCSVEDLEGSNYGYTFGSGTRLTVV.

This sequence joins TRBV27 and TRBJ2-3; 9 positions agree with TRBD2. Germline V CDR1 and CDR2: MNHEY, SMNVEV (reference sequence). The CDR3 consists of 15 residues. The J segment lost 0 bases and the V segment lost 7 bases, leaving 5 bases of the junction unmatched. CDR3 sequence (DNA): TGTGCCAGCAAACGGCGGGAGGGAAGCACAGATACGCAGTATTTT. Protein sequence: CASKRREGSTDTQYF.

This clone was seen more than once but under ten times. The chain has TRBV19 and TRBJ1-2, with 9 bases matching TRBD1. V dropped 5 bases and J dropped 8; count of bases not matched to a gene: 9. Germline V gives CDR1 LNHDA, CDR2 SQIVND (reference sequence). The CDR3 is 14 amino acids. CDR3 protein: CASSARDRDRGYTF. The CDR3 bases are TGTGCCAGTAGTGCCCGGGACAGGGATCGCGGCTACACCTTC.

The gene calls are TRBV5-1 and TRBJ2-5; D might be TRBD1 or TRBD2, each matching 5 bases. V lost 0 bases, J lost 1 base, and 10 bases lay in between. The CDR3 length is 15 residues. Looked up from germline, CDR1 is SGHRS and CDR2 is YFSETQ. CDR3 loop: CASSLEGRVQETQYF. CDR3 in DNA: TGCGCCAGCAGCTTGGAGGGGCGGGTCCAAGAGACCCAGTACTTC.

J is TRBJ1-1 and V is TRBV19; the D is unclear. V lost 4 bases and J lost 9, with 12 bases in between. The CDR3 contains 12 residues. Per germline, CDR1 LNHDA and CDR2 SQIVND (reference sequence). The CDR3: CASSTITRKAFF. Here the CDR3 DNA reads TGTGCCAGTAGTACGATTACCCGAAAAGCTTTCTTT.

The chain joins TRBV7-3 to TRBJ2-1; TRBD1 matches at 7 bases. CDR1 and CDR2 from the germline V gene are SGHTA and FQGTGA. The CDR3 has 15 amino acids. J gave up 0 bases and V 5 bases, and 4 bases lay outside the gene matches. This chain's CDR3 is CASSRWDSSYNEQFF. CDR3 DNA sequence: TGTGCCAGCAGCCGTTGGGACAGCTCCTACAATGAGCAGTTCTTC.

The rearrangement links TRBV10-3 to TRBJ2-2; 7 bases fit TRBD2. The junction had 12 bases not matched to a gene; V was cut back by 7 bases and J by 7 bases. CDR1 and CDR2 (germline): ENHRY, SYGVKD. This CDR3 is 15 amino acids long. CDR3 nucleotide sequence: TGTGCCATCAAGGGAGGGGAGGGCCTCAGCGGGGAGCTGTTTTTT. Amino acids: CAIKGGEGLSGELFF.

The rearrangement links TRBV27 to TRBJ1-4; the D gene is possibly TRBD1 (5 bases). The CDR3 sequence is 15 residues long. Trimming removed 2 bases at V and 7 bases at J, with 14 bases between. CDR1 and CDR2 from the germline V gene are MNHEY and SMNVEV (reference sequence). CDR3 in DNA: TGTGCCAGCAGTTTAGTGGGGGAAATGGGTGAAAAACTGTTTTTT. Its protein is CASSLVGEMGEKLFF. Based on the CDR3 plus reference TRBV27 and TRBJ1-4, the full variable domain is EAQVTQNPRYLITVTGKKLTVTCSQNMNHEYMSWYRQDPGLGLRQIYYSMNVEVTDKGDVPEGYKVSRKEKRNFPLILESPSPNQTSLYFCASSLVGEMGEKLFFGSGTQLSVL.

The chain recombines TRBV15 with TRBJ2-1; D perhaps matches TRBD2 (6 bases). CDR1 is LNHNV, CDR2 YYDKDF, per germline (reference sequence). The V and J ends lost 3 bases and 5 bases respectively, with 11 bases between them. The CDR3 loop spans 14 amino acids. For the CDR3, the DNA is TGTGCCACCAGCAGGGGGGGAGAGGACAATGAGCAGTTCTTC. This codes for CATSRGGEDNEQFF.

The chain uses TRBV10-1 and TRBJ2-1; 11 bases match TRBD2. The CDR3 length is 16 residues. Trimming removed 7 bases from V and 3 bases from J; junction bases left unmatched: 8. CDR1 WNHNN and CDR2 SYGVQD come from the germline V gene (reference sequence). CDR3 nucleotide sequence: TGCGCCAGCACCAAGACTAGCGGGATATACTACAATGAGCAGTTCTTC. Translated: CASTKTSGIYYNEQFF.

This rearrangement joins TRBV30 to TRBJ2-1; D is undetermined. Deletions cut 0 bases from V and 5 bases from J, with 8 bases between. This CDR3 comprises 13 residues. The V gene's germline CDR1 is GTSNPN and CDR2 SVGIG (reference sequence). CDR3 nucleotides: TGTGCCTGGAGTGTCCACTTAAACAATGAGCAGTTCTTC. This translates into CAWSVHLNNEQFF.

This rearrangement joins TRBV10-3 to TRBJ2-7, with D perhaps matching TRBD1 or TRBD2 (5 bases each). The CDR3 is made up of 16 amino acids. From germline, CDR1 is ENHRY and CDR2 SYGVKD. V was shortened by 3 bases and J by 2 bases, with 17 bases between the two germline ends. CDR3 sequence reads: CAISDFSGTDPYEQYF. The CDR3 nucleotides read TGTGCCATCAGTGACTTCTCCGGGACCGACCCCTACGAGCAGTACTTC.

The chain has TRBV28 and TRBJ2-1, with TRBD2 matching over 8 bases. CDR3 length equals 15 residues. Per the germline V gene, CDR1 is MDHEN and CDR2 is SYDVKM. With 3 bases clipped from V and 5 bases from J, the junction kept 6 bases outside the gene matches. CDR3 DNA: TGTGCCAGCAGTTTTAGCGGGATGGAACACAATGAGCAGTTCTTC. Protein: CASSFSGMEHNEQFF. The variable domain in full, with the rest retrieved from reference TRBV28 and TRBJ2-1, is DVKVTQSSRYLVKRTGEKVFLECVQDMDHENMFWYRQDPGLGLRLIYFSYDVKMKEKGDIPEGYSVSREKKERFSLILESASTNQTSMYLCASSFSGMEHNEQFFGPGTRLTVL.

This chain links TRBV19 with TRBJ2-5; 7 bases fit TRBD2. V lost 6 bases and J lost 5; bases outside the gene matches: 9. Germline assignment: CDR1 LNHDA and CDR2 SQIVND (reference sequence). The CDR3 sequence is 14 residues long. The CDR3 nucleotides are TGTGCCAGTAGGTCGGGCGGGAGTAGCGAGACCCAGTACTTC. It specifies CASRSGGSSETQYF.

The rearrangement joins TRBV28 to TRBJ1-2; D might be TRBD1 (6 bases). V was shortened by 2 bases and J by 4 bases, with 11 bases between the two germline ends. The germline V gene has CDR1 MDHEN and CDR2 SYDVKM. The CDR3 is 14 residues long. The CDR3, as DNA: TGTGCCAGCAGTTTAGACAGGCCTATCTATGGCTACACCTTC. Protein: CASSLDRPIYGYTF.